The clone carrying this T cell receptor beta chain came up once. Assay: immunoSEQ multiplex PCR; the TCRdb copy retains only in-frame clones and omits some. The data hold about 79,000 clones, with under 85% observed a single time. This sample was taken from a study of OX40 agonist ivuxolimab in advanced cancers. Germline V gene sequence: CDR1 SGDLS, CDR2 YYNGEE. V was pared by 4 bases and J by 6 bases, with 12 bases between. This CDR3 contains 13 residues. This clonotype originated in an adult with an advanced solid tumor such as melanoma, head and neck, liver or kidney cancer. The rearrangement links TRBV9 to TRBJ2-3; no firm D call. Sequencing used CD4+ or CD8+ T cells sorted from blood, obtained in a trial of the OX40 agonist ivuxolimab. DNA for the CDR3: TGTGCCAGCAGCTCAGGCCTAGGCGATACGCAGTATTTT. This gives the protein CASSSGLGDTQYF.